The sequence of this TCR beta chain was determined in a study of graft-versus-host responses after intestinal transplantation. Study-level information: Anti-thymocyte globulin served as induction for all recipients, who then took tacrolimus and steroids for three to four years. Overall study results and limits: In patients with graft-donor T cell macrochimerism, allograft graft-versus-host to host-versus-graft clonal ratios were high. With peak circulating GvH clone levels came an association with early post-transplant HvG declines. GvH clones surfaced in recipient marrow, some emerging earlier in ileum or blood.

Clones were sequenced by immunoSEQ multiplex PCR, and TCRdb holds only the in-frame ones, with some missing. The sample includes about 110,000 clones, approximately 94% seen only once; the top ten take about 0.2%. As to this clone: What it recognizes is unknown.

The ends lost 8 bases at V and 2 bases at J; junction bases unmatched: 0. Looked up from germline, CDR1 is LNHDA and CDR2 is SQIVND (reference sequence). This CDR3 has 12 amino acids. Sequencing was performed on unstimulated CD4+ T cells sorted from spleen or lymph node cells, taken before transplant. The chain couples TRBV19 to TRBJ1-5, with TRBD1 identical over 7 bases. The clonotype comes from a human donor who was the organ donor for an intestinal transplant. CDR3 bases: TGTGCCAGTGACAGGGGCAATCAGCCCCAGCATTTT. It is translated as CASDRGNQPQHF.